This T cell receptor (beta chain) derives from a study of blood T cell repertoires in COVID-19. In the study overall: Researchers got acute and convalescent COVID-19 samples from the United States, Italy and Spain. T cells, B-cell-depleted T cells, or PBMCs supplied cDNA or gDNA.

V shed 7 bases, J shed 6 bases, and the junction held 6 bases outside the gene matches. CDR1 and CDR2 (germline): MDHEN, SYDVKM. This CDR3 is built from 13 residues. Per the original methods: Reference gene primer amplification in the assay estimated nucleated cell counts. This table comes from immunoSEQ multiplex PCR, and its TCRdb copy is limited to in-frame clones, with some not included. The V and J calls and clone size are taken from that table; D and trimming were inferred from the DNA. The sample includes approximately 190,000 clones, approximately 84% of them seen just once. This receptor was identified in a woman in her 70s with active or convalescent COVID-19. The chain joins TRBV28 to TRBJ1-5; 7 nucleotides line up with TRBD1. Sequencing input: peripheral blood. The chain's CDR3 is CASNTGDTQPQHF. CDR3 DNA sequence: TGTGCCAGCAACACAGGGGATACTCAGCCCCAGCATTTT.